The 31 T cell receptor beta chains below were found in one sample sequenced in a study of PD-1 blockade in classical Hodgkin lymphoma. Clones were read by immunoSEQ multiplex PCR, and TCRdb kept only the in-frame ones, dropping some. This sample has more than 15,000 clones; roughly 85% occur once, and the top ten carry around 12%. Each patient experienced a relapse that followed autologous stem cell transplantation, and brentuximab vedotin exposure varied. The material sequenced was peripheral blood mononuclear cells (PBMCs), taken before the second cycle of nivolumab. The receptors stem from a human donor with classical Hodgkin lymphoma.

The count of this clone is one. The rearrangement uses TRBV7-9 and TRBJ1-2; no clear D gene. The germline V and J ends were trimmed by 5 bases and 0 bases, with 13 bases remaining between them. The germline V gene has CDR1 SEHNR and CDR2 FQNEAQ (reference sequence). The CDR3 sequence is 15 residues long. CDR3 sequence: CASSLSLNSNYGYTF. The CDR3 DNA is TGTGCCAGCAGCCTCAGTCTTAATTCTAACTATGGCTACACCTTC.

The rearrangement links TRBV5-1 to TRBJ2-5; 9 positions match TRBD2. The trim removed 4 bases at V and 2 bases at J, leaving 6 bases unmatched. The CDR3 extends over 15 amino acids. Germline CDR1 is SGHRS and CDR2 is YFSETQ. This chain's CDR3 is CASSAAGGPQETQYF. The DNA for the CDR3 is TGCGCCAGCAGCGCGGCGGGGGGGCCACAAGAGACCCAGTACTTC.

V gene TRBV7-6 combines with J gene TRBJ2-3; D may be TRBD2 (6 bases). The V gene's germline CDR1 is SGHVS and CDR2 FNYEAQ. The CDR3 is made up of 20 amino acids. Trimming took 2 bases from V and 1 from J, leaving 25 bases between them. In DNA, the CDR3 is TGTGCCAGCAGCTTAATGGCTCAGTTGAATGGGGCTAGCGGCACAGATACGCAGTATTTT. Translating gives CASSLMAQLNGASGTDTQYF.

CDR3 in amino acids: CASSPYTEGEQYF. The CDR3, as DNA: TGTGCCAGCTCACCCTACACCGAGGGTGAGCAGTACTTC. The chain employs TRBV18 and TRBJ2-5, with D maybe TRBD2 (5 bases). Germline CDR1 reads KGHSH; CDR2 reads LQKENI. V dropped 3 bases and J dropped 11 bases, with 16 bases sitting between them. CDR3 size: 13 residues.

The gene calls are TRBV7-8 and TRBJ1-2; D is unclear. The CDR3 is 13 residues long. Trimming took off 5 bases at V and 2 bases at J, with 9 bases between the two ends. The V gene's germline CDR1 is SGHVS and CDR2 FQNEAQ. In DNA form, the CDR3 reads TGTGCCAGCAGCCTAGACACAAACTATGGCTACACCTTC. Protein product: CASSLDTNYGYTF.

V is TRBV4-3 and J is TRBJ2-1; the match to TRBD2 covers 10 bases. CDR3 size: 16 residues. Looked up from germline, CDR1 is LGHNA and CDR2 is YSLEER. Trimming cost V 0 bases and J 8 bases; bases outside gene matches: 7. The CDR3 sequence is CASSQDQQRGGHEQFF. The CDR3 region has the DNA TGCGCCAGCAGCCAAGATCAGCAGCGGGGGGGCCATGAGCAGTTCTTC.

V and J are TRBV7-8 and TRBJ2-7; 10 bases line up with TRBD2. There are 15 residues in the CDR3. Germline V gene sequence: CDR1 SGHVS, CDR2 FQNEAQ. V shed 1 base and J 2 bases; nucleotides not matched to a gene: 2. The CDR3 DNA sequence: TGTGCCAGCAGCTTAGTAGCGGGGGGTCCCTACGAGCAGTACTTC. This gives the protein CASSLVAGGPYEQYF.

This chain joins TRBV5-1 and TRBJ2-7, with 7 bases fitting TRBD1. After removal of 5 bases from V and 3 bases from J, the junction contained 2 bases not matched to a gene. Germline V gives CDR1 SGHRS, CDR2 YFSETQ. The CDR3 is made up of 12 amino acids. In DNA, the CDR3 is TGCGCCAGCAGAGGACAGGACTACGAGCAGTACTTC. Residues: CASRGQDYEQYF.

This chain uses TRBV9 with TRBJ1-2; weak D call: TRBD1 (6 bases). There are 13 residues in the CDR3. From germline, CDR1 is SGDLS and CDR2 YYNGEE. Trimming stripped 0 bases from V and 8 bases from J, with 11 bases between. DNA of the CDR3: TGTGCCAGCAGCGTAGCGGGGGCGCCCGGCTACACCTTC. It yields the protein CASSVAGAPGYTF.

This chain joins TRBV5-1 and TRBJ2-1; 15 positions agree with TRBD2. The junction had 7 bases not matched to a gene; V was cut back by 6 bases and J by 0 bases. The CDR3 covers 18 residues. Germline values: CDR1 SGHRS, CDR2 YFSETQ. The CDR3 loop reads CASIGGTSGGRSYNEQFF. CDR3 sequence (DNA): TGCGCCAGCATAGGTGGGACTAGCGGGGGGCGCTCCTACAATGAGCAGTTCTTC.

The V and J genes are TRBV2 and TRBJ2-5; TRBD2 agrees at 7 bases. The CDR3 has 14 amino acids. V lost 8 bases and J lost 4; bases outside the gene matches: 10. Germline-derived CDR1 and CDR2 are SNHLY and FYNNEI. CDR3 coding DNA: TGTGCCAGCGGTTTGGGCGGGAGAGTAGAGACCCAGTACTTC. It is translated as CASGLGGRVETQYF.

The chain employs TRBV6-5 and TRBJ2-3, with 9 bases fitting TRBD1. CDR1 and CDR2 from the germline V gene are MNHEY and SVGAGI. The V and J ends lost 4 bases and 6 bases, in that order; junction bases with no gene match: 8. CDR3 length equals 15 residues. This CDR3 is CASSSGQGLADTQYF. The CDR3 coding sequence is TGTGCCAGCAGTTCGGGACAGGGCCTAGCGGATACGCAGTATTTT.

The chain has TRBV5-1 and TRBJ1-2, with 11 bases that match TRBD1. The CDR3 is made up of 14 amino acids. Germline V gene data show CDR1 as SGHRS and CDR2 as YFSETQ. V lost 0 bases to trimming and J lost 8 bases; unmatched junction nucleotides: 3. The CDR3 DNA reads TGCGCCAGCAGCTTGGCTGGGACAGGGGGAGGCTACACCTTC. Translating it yields CASSLAGTGGGYTF. Looking up the rest from reference TRBV5-1 and TRBJ1-2 gives the full variable domain: KAGVTQTPRYLIKTRGQQVTLSCSPISGHRSVSWYQQTPGQGLQFLFEYFSETQRNKGNFPGRFSGRQFSNSRSEMNVSTLELGDSALYLCASSLAGTGGGYTFGSGTRLTVV.

The chain carries TRBV5-1 and TRBJ2-3; D unresolved. Germline loops: CDR1 SGHRS, CDR2 YFSETQ. The CDR3 runs 15 residues. V dropped 0 bases and J dropped 0 bases, with 8 bases sitting between them. The DNA of the CDR3 is TGCGCCAGCAGCTTGGATGGTATTAGCACAGATACGCAGTATTTT. It codes for CASSLDGISTDTQYF.

This chain links TRBV20-1 with TRBJ2-3; D may match TRBD1 or TRBD2 (5 bases each). CDR1 is DFQATT and CDR2 is SNEGSKA in the germline V gene (reference sequence). The CDR3 length is 9 residues. V lost 5 bases, J lost 8 bases, and 5 bases lay in between. The CDR3 sequence is CSAGGTQYF. DNA of the CDR3: TGCAGTGCTGGGGGTACGCAGTATTTT.

The chain joins TRBV19 to TRBJ2-5, with TRBD1 as a possible D gene (6 bases). The germline gives CDR1 LNHDA, CDR2 SQIVND (reference sequence). The CDR3 spans 14 residues. V lost 0 bases and J 5 bases, leaving 10 bases between the germline ends. This CDR3 reads CASSIDPRGETQYF. CDR3 DNA: TGTGCCAGTAGTATAGATCCAAGGGGGGAGACCCAGTACTTC.

The gene calls are TRBV5-1 and TRBJ2-1; 8 positions match TRBD1. V dropped 0 bases and J dropped 6; count of bases not matched to a gene: 5. Looked up from germline, CDR1 is SGHRS and CDR2 is YFSETQ. This CDR3 contains 15 residues. The CDR3 sequence is CASSLEGGQGNEQFF. CDR3 in DNA: TGCGCCAGCAGCTTGGAGGGCGGACAGGGCAATGAGCAGTTCTTC.

The chain joins TRBV7-9 to TRBJ1-2; D is possibly TRBD1 (5 bases). The CDR3 extends over 13 amino acids. Trimming shortened V by 3 bases and J by 4 bases, and 9 bases separated the two germline ends. The germline V gene encodes CDR1 SEHNR and CDR2 FQNEAQ (reference sequence). CDR3 coding DNA: TGTGCCAGCAGCTTGGGGGAGGCCTATGGCTACACCTTC. Translated: CASSLGEAYGYTF.

This clone has only one observation. The gene calls are TRBV6-5 and TRBJ2-6; D possibly corresponds to TRBD1 (5 bases). Trimming shortened V by 7 bases and J by 0 bases, and 10 bases separated the two germline ends. CDR3 length: 15 amino acids. The germline gives CDR1 MNHEY, CDR2 SVGAGI. The CDR3 here is CASTQRGSGANVLTF. The CDR3 DNA follows: TGTGCCAGCACCCAAAGGGGCTCTGGGGCCAACGTCCTGACTTTC.

The chain couples TRBV4-1 to TRBJ1-4, with TRBD1 as a possible D gene (5 bases). The V gene lost 2 bases and the J gene lost 3 bases, with 13 bases spanning the gap. The CDR3 contains 16 residues. Germline CDR1 reads MGHRA; CDR2 reads YSYEKL. CDR3 DNA: TGCGCCAGCAGCCAAATAATTCCGGGACCTAATGAAAAACTGTTTTTT. Its translation is CASSQIIPGPNEKLFF.

The rearrangement links TRBV19 to TRBJ2-5; D ambiguous. V lost 4 bases and J 6 bases, leaving 6 bases between the germline ends. Germline CDR1 is LNHDA and CDR2 is SQIVND (reference sequence). This CDR3 has 11 residues. CDR3 sequence: CASSNSQTQYF. Here the CDR3 DNA reads TGTGCCAGTAGTAACAGTCAGACCCAGTACTTC.

The V gene is TRBV5-1, the J gene TRBJ1-4, with TRBD1 matching over 10 bases. With V trimmed by 4 bases and J by 8 bases, 8 bases remained unmatched. In germline, CDR1 is SGHRS, CDR2 YFSETQ. This CDR3 comprises 15 residues. CDR3 nucleotide sequence: TGCGCCAGCAGCGGCGCCGGGACAGGGGAAGAAAAACTGTTTTTT. It specifies CASSGAGTGEEKLFF.

This CDR3 is CSVLQGAPVYEQYF. Here the CDR3 DNA reads TGCAGCGTTCTACAGGGGGCGCCAGTGTACGAGCAGTACTTC. This chain uses TRBV29-1 with TRBJ2-7; 9 nucleotides line up with TRBD1. V lost 5 bases, J lost 4 bases, and 9 bases stayed unmatched. The CDR3 sequence is 14 residues long. CDR1 is SQVTM and CDR2 is ANQGSEA in the germline V gene.

This clone was counted once. This chain links TRBV7-8 with TRBJ2-7; 8 bases are a match to TRBD1. Germline values: CDR1 SGHVS, CDR2 FQNEAQ. The V segment lost 3 bases and the J segment 5 bases; nucleotides outside the gene matches: 6. The CDR3 extends over 14 amino acids. The CDR3 nucleotides are TGTGCCAGCAGCTTCGGGCAGGGGGCGAACGAGCAGTACTTC. Its protein is CASSFGQGANEQYF.

This clone has only a few counts. V gene TRBV2 combines with J gene TRBJ2-1; 8 bases are a match to TRBD2. From germline, CDR1 is SNHLY and CDR2 FYNNEI. Trimming at V came to 1 base and at J to 6 bases, leaving 2 bases not matched to a gene. CDR3 length equals 14 residues. The CDR3 protein is CASSEDGGVNEQFF. In DNA form, the CDR3 reads TGTGCCAGCAGTGAAGACGGGGGGGTCAATGAGCAGTTCTTC.

The rearrangement links TRBV5-1 to TRBJ2-5; D gene ambiguous. The CDR3 covers 13 residues. V lost 4 bases, J lost 5 bases, and 12 bases lay in between. Looked up from germline, CDR1 is SGHRS and CDR2 is YFSETQ. The CDR3 bases are TGCGCCAGCAGCCCGGCCCAGATGGAGACCCAGTACTTC. Its protein is CASSPAQMETQYF.

This clone counts as hyperexpanded. The V call is TRBV7-2, the J call TRBJ1-2; no reliable D call. V lost 5 bases and J 8 bases, leaving 12 bases between the germline ends. CDR1 and CDR2 from the germline V gene are SGHTA and FQGNSA. This CDR3 spans 12 amino acids. The CDR3 loop reads CASSLDSEGYTF. The CDR3 region has the DNA TGTGCCAGCAGCCTAGATAGCGAGGGCTACACCTTC.

This rearrangement joins TRBV6-7 to TRBJ2-6, with D unresolved. TRBV6-7 is given ORF status, its function remaining uncertain. The CDR3 runs to 20 residues. V was shortened by 3 bases and J by 0 bases, with 21 bases between the two germline ends. CDR3 residues: CASSYGYGLQNSSGANVLTF. Here the CDR3 DNA reads TGTGCCAGCAGTTATGGCTACGGGCTGCAGAATAGCTCTGGGGCCAACGTCCTGACTTTC.

The chain recombines TRBV6-5 with TRBJ1-2, with TRBD1 as a possible D gene (6 bases). This CDR3 comprises 13 residues. The germline CDR1 and CDR2 sequences are MNHEY and SVGAGI. Trimming shortened V by 6 bases and J by 7 bases, and 15 bases separated the two germline ends. In DNA form, the CDR3 reads TGTGCCAGCAGAAAGACCGGGACATTTGGCTACACCTTC. Its protein is CASRKTGTFGYTF.

The chain recombines TRBV9 with TRBJ1-1, with D perhaps TRBD1 (6 bases). The V gene lost 2 bases and the J gene lost 0 bases, with 11 bases spanning the gap. The V gene's germline CDR1 is SGDLS and CDR2 YYNGEE. This CDR3 contains 15 residues. CDR3 sequence reads: CASSVSGQMNTEAFF. The CDR3 DNA follows: TGTGCCAGCAGCGTGTCGGGACAAATGAACACTGAAGCTTTCTTT.

The gene calls are TRBV5-1 and TRBJ1-4, with D tentatively TRBD1 (6 bases). Per the germline V gene, CDR1 is SGHRS and CDR2 is YFSETQ. The CDR3 totals 14 residues. V was trimmed by 4 bases and J by 8 bases, leaving 15 bases between them. CDR3 sequence reads: CASSKGGGDEKLFF. CDR3 DNA: TGCGCCAGCAGCAAAGGGGGTGGGGACGAAAAACTGTTTTTT.